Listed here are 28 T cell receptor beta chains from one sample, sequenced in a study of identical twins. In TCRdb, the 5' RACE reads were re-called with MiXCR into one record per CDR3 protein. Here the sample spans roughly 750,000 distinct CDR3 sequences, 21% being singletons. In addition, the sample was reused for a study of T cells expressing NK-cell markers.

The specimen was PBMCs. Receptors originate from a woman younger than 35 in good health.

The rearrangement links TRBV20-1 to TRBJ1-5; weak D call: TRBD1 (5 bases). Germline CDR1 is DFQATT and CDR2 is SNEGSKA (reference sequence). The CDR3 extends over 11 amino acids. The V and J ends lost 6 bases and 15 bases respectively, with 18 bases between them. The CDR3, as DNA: TGCAGTGCCCAAAGCGGGACCTCGGGGCATTTT. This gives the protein CSAQSGTSGHF.

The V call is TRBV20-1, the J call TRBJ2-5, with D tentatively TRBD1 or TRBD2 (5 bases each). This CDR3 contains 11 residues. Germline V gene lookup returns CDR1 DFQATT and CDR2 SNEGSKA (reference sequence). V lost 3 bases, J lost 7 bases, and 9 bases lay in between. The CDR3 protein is CSARGPGTQYF. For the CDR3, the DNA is TGCAGTGCTAGGGGACCCGGGACCCAGTACTTC.

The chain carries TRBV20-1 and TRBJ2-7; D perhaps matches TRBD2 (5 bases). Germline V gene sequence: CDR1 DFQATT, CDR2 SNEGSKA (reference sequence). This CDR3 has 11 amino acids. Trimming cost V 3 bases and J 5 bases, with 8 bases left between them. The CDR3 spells CSASGVDEQYF. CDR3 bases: TGCAGTGCTAGCGGGGTCGACGAGCAGTACTTC.

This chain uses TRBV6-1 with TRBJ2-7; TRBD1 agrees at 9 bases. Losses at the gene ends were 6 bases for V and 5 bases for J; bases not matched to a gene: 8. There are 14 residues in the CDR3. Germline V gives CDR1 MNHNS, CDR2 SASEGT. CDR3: CASSSGTGSHEQYF. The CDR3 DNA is TGTGCCAGCAGCTCGGGGACAGGGAGCCACGAGCAGTACTTC.

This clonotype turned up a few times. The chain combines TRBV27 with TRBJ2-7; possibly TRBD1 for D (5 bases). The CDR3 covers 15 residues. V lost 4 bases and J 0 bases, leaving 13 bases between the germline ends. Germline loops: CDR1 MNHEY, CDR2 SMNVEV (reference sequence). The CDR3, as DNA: TGTGCCAGCAGTTATCAGGGCTATAGCTCCTACGAGCAGTACTTC. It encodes CASSYQGYSSYEQYF.

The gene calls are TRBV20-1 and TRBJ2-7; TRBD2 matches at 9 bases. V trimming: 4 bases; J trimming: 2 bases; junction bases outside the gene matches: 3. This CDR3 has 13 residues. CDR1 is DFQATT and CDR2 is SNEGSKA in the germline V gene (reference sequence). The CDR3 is CSANGGRAYEQYF. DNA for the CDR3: TGCAGTGCTAACGGCGGGAGGGCCTACGAGCAGTACTTC.

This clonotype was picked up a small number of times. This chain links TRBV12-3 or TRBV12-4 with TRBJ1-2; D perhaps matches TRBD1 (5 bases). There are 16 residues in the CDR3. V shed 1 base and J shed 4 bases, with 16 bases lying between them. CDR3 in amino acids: CASSLVLERDPYGYTF. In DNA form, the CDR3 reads TGTGCCAGCAGTTTAGTATTAGAACGGGACCCCTATGGCTACACCTTC.

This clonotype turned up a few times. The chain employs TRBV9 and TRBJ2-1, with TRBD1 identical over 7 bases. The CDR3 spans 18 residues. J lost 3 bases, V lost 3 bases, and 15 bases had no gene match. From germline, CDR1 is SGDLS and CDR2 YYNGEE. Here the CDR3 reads CASSGEQGSKPNYNEQFF. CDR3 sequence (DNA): TGTGCCAGCAGCGGCGAACAGGGGTCCAAGCCAAACTACAATGAGCAGTTCTTC.

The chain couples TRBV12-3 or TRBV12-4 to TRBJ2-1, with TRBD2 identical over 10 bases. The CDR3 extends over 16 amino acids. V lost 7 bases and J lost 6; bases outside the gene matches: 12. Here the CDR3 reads CASTKKREGRSNEQFF. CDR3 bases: TGTGCCAGCACCAAAAAGCGGGAGGGCCGGTCCAATGAGCAGTTCTTC.

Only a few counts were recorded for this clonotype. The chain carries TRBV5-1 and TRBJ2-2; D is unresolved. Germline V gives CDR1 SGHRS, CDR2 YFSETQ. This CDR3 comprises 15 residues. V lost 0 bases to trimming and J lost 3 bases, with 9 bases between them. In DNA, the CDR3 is TGCGCCAGCAGCTTGGTAGGGATATACACCGGGGAGCTGTTTTTT. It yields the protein CASSLVGIYTGELFF.

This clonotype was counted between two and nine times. CDR3 nucleotide sequence: TGTGCCAGCAGTTTTGGTTTTAACACTGAAGCTTTCTTT. Its protein is CASSFGFNTEAFF. This sequence joins TRBV12-3 or TRBV12-4 and TRBJ1-1; D not certain. V was pared by 3 bases and J by 2 bases, with 7 bases between. This CDR3 has 13 amino acids.

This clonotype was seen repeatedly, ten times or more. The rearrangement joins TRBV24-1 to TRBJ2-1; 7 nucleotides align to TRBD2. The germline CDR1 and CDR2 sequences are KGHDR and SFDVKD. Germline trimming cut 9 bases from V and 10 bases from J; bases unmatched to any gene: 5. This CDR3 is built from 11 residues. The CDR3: CATGASGEQFF. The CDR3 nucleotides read TGTGCCACCGGTGCTAGCGGCGAGCAGTTCTTC.

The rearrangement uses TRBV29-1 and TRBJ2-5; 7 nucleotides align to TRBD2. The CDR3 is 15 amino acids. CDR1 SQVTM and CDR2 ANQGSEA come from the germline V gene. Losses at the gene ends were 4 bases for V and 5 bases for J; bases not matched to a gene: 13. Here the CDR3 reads CSVGSRGGPYETQYF. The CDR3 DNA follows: TGCAGCGTTGGGTCGCGGGGAGGGCCTTATGAGACCCAGTACTTC.

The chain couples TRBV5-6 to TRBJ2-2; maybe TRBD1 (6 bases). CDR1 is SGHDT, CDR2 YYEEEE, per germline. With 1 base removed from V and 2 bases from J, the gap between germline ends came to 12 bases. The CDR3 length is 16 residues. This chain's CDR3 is CASSLYPGDNTGELFF. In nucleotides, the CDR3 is TGTGCCAGCAGCTTGTATCCAGGGGACAACACCGGGGAGCTGTTTTTT. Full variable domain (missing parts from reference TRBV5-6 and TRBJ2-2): DAGVTQSPTHLIKTRGQQVTLRCSPKSGHDTVSWYQQALGQGPQFIFQYYEEEERQRGNFPDRFSGHQFPNYSSELNVNALLLGDSALYLCASSLYPGDNTGELFFGEGSRLTVL.

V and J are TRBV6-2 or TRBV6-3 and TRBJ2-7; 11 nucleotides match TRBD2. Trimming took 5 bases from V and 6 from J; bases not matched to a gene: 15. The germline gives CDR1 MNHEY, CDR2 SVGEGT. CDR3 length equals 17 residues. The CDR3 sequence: CASSRAISGRANSEQYF. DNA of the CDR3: TGTGCCAGCAGTAGAGCCATTAGCGGGAGGGCCAACTCCGAGCAGTACTTC.

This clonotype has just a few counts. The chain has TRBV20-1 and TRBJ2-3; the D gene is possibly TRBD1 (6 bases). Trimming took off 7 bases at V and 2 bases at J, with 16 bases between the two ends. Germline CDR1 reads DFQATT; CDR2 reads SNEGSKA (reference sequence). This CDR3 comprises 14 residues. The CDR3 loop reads CSESRGRDTDTQYF. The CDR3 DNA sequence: TGCAGTGAAAGCAGGGGCCGTGACACAGATACGCAGTATTTT.

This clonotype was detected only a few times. CDR3 bases: TGTGCCAGCTCGAGGGGGACACCTAGCACAGATACGCAGTATTTT. Encoded protein: CASSRGTPSTDTQYF. The J gene is TRBJ2-3, the V gene TRBV6-1; possible D gene TRBD1, 6 bases. This CDR3 region has 15 residues. CDR1 MNHNS and CDR2 SASEGT come from the germline V gene. V was clipped by 8 bases and J by 0 bases, with 15 bases between them.

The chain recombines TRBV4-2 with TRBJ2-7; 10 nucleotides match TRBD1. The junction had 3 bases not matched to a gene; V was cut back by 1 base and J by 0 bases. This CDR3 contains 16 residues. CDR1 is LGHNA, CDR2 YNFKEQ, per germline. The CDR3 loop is CASSQGTGGDSYEQYF. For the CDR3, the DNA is TGTGCCAGCAGCCAAGGGACAGGGGGAGACTCCTACGAGCAGTACTTC.

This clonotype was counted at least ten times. The CDR3 is CASSSHRRGLAFQETQYF. CDR3 DNA sequence: TGTGCCAGCAGCTCCCACCGACGGGGACTAGCGTTCCAAGAGACCCAGTACTTC. This chain links TRBV11-1 with TRBJ2-5, with 10 bases that match TRBD2. After removal of 4 bases from V and 1 base from J, the junction contained 12 bases not matched to a gene. The germline V gene has CDR1 SGHAT and CDR2 FQDESV (reference sequence). CDR3 length: 18 amino acids.

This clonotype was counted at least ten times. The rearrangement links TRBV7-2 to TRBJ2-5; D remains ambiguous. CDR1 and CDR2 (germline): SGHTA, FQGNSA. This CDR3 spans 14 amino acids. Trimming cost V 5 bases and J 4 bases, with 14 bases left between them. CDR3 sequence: CASSLALETETQYF. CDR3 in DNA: TGTGCCAGCAGCCTGGCTCTAGAGACAGAGACCCAGTACTTC. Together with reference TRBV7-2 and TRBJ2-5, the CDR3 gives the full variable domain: GAGVSQSPSNKVTEKGKDVELRCDPISGHTALYWYRQSLGQGLEFLIYFQGNSAPDKSGLPSDRFSAERTGGSVSTLTIQRTQQEDSAVYLCASSLALETETQYFGPGTRLLVL.

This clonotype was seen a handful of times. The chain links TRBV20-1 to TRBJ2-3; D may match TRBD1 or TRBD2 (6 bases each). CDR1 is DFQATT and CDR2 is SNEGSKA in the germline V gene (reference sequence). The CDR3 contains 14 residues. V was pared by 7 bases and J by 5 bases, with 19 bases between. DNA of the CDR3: TGCAGTGGAATACAGAGGGGGGCGAAAGATACGCAGTATTTT. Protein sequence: CSGIQRGAKDTQYF.

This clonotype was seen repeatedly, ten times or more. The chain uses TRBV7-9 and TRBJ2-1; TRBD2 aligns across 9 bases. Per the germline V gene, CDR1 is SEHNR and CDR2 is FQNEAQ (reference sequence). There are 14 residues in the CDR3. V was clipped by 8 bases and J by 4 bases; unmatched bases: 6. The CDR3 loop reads CASLRLADYNEQFF. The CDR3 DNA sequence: TGTGCCAGCTTGAGACTAGCGGATTACAATGAGCAGTTCTTC.

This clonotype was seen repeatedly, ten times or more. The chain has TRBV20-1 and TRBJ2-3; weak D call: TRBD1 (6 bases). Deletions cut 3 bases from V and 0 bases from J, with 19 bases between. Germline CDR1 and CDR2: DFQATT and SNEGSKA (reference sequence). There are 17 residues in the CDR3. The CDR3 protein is CSASVGAALYSTDTQYF. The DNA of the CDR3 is TGCAGTGCTAGTGTGGGGGCGGCTTTGTATAGCACAGATACGCAGTATTTT.

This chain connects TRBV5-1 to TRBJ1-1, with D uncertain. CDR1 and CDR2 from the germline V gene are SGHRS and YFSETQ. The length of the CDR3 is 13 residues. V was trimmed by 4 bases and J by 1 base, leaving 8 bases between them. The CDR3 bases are TGCGCCAGCAGCAGTTCTCGGAACACTGAAGCTTTCTTT. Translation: CASSSSRNTEAFF.

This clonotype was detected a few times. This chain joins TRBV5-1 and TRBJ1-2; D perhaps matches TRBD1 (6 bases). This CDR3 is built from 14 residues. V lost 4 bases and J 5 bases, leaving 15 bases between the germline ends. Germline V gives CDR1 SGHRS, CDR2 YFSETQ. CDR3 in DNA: TGCGCCAGCAGCACAGCACAGGGTATATATGGCTACACCTTC. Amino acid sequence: CASSTAQGIYGYTF.

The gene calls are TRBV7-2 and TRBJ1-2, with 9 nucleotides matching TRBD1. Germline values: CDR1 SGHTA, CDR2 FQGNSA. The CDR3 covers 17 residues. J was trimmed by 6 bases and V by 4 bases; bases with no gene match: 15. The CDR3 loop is CASSWRDRVGAMDGYTF. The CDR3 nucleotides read TGTGCCAGCAGCTGGAGGGACAGGGTAGGTGCCATGGATGGCTACACCTTC.

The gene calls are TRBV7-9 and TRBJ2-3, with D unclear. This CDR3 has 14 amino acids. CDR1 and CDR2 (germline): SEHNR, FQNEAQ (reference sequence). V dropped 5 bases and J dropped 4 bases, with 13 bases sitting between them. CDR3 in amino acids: CASSPHPISDTQYF. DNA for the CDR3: TGTGCCAGCAGCCCTCACCCAATCTCAGATACGCAGTATTTT.

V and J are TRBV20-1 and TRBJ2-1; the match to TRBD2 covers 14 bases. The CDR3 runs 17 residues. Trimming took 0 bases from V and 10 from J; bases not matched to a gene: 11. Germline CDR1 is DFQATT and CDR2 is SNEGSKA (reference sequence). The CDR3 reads CSARDDMGLAGVWEQFF. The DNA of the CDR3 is TGCAGTGCTAGAGACGATATGGGACTAGCGGGAGTTTGGGAGCAGTTCTTC.